This T cell receptor beta chain originates from a study of T cells after yellow fever vaccination. Study information: The authors prepared low-cell-number fractions using SMART-Seq v4 Ultra Low Input.

Notes on the study in general: Abundant bulk-population clonotypes could contaminate the FACS-sorted repertoires. Weaker, the secondary response had a peak occurring faster, on day 5 versus 15.

Universal primer sites and UMIs were introduced during 5'RACE template-switching synthesis of TCR cDNA. TCRdb passed the 5' RACE reads through MiXCR, listing each CDR3 protein once. This sample has some 390,000 distinct CDR3 sequences; roughly 20% occur once, and the top ten carry 18%. The V and J ends lost 2 bases and 0 bases respectively, with 4 bases between them. This CDR3 has 13 amino acids. Germline V gene sequence: CDR1 SGHNT, CDR2 YYREEE (reference sequence). At least ten counts were recorded for this clonotype. Its antigen is not known. The sequence was obtained from a man between 18 and 35 years old who received the YFV17D yellow fever vaccine. This sample comprised PBMCs, obtained before the yellow fever booster vaccination. The chain uses TRBV5-4 and TRBJ2-3; no clear D. This CDR3 reads CASSLYSTDTQYF. In DNA form, the CDR3 reads TGTGCCAGCAGCTTATATAGCACAGATACGCAGTATTTT.